Below, 18 T cell receptor beta chains from the same sample are listed, as sequenced in a study of long-term antiretroviral therapy in people with HIV. Investigators performed immunoSEQ version v3.0 at survey level. Only in-frame clones appear in the TCRdb table, and some are missing; sequencing was by immunoSEQ multiplex PCR. The sample lists about 28,000 clones, 80% to 90% seen once, with less than 8.5% in the top ten. Source: unsorted PBMCs, taken 3.2 years before starting antiretroviral therapy. The receptors were gathered from a man aged 50 to 59 with HIV.

The chain combines TRBV5-6 with TRBJ1-6; D ambiguous. CDR1 and CDR2 (germline): SGHDT, YYEEEE. With 2 bases removed from V and 6 bases from J, the gap between germline ends came to 12 bases. The CDR3 covers 15 residues. The CDR3 DNA follows: TGTGCCAGCAGCTTTTGGGTCCGCTTTAATTCACCCCTCCACTTT. Protein sequence: CASSFWVRFNSPLHF.

The chain employs TRBV18 and TRBJ1-4; possibly TRBD1 for D (6 bases). The V gene's germline CDR1 is KGHSH and CDR2 LQKENI. Trimming removed 6 bases from V and 0 bases from J, with 8 bases in between. This CDR3 spans 14 amino acids. The CDR3 coding sequence is TGTGCCAGCTCGCCAGGGGCAACTAATGAAAAACTGTTTTTT. Translation: CASSPGATNEKLFF.

The CDR3 coding sequence is TGTGCCAGCAGTAAAAGACAGGGTACGGGCTACACCTTC. Amino acid sequence: CASSKRQGTGYTF. V and J are TRBV2 and TRBJ1-2; 7 bases are a match to TRBD1. The CDR3 spans 13 residues. Looked up from germline, CDR1 is SNHLY and CDR2 is FYNNEI. V trimming: 5 bases; J trimming: 8 bases; junction bases outside the gene matches: 8.

This clone is large. This chain links TRBV9 with TRBJ2-6; TRBD1 is a possible D gene (6 bases). CDR3 size: 17 residues. Germline loops: CDR1 SGDLS, CDR2 YYNGEE. The V end was cut by 2 bases, the J end by 0 bases, with 12 bases between. Written as DNA, the CDR3 is TGTGCCAGCAGCGTCGACTTCAGGGGCTCTGGGGCCAACGTCCTGACTTTC. It codes for CASSVDFRGSGANVLTF.

The CDR3 nucleotides are TGCGCCAGCAGCTTGGACAGGGGTGAAAAACTGTTTTTT. It is translated as CASSLDRGEKLFF. The V call is TRBV5-1, the J call TRBJ1-4; 7 bases align to TRBD1. The CDR3 spans 13 residues. With 0 bases clipped from V and 7 bases from J, the junction kept 0 bases outside the gene matches. Germline lookup yields CDR1 SGHRS and CDR2 YFSETQ. The whole variable domain, filled in from reference TRBV5-1 and TRBJ1-4, reads KAGVTQTPRYLIKTRGQQVTLSCSPISGHRSVSWYQQTPGQGLQFLFEYFSETQRNKGNFPGRFSGRQFSNSRSEMNVSTLELGDSALYLCASSLDRGEKLFFGSGTQLSVL.

The chain links TRBV2 to TRBJ2-7, with a tentative D call TRBD2 (5 bases). There are 13 residues in the CDR3. Trimming left V 4 bases short and J 1 base short, with 8 bases between. In germline, CDR1 is SNHLY, CDR2 FYNNEI. For the CDR3, the DNA is TGTGCCAGCAGTGTCGGCGGGTCCTACGAGCAGTACTTC. It specifies CASSVGGSYEQYF.

The J gene is TRBJ2-1, the V gene TRBV5-1; 8 nucleotides align to TRBD2. CDR1 is SGHRS, CDR2 YFSETQ, per germline. This CDR3 spans 15 amino acids. Unmatched junction bases numbered 9, after V lost 4 bases and J lost 6 bases. CDR3 nucleotide sequence: TGCGCCAGCAGCCAGGCCCGGGGGGGTCCCAATGAGCAGTTCTTC. Residues: CASSQARGGPNEQFF.

The genes are TRBV28 and TRBJ2-7; D tentatively reads TRBD1 or TRBD2 (5 bases each). Trimming left V 8 bases short and J 0 bases short, with 14 bases between. CDR1 is MDHEN and CDR2 is SYDVKM in the germline V gene. The CDR3 extends over 14 amino acids. CDR3 nucleotide sequence: TGTGCCAGCTCCCCGGGGCACATCTCCTACGAGCAGTACTTC. This encodes CASSPGHISYEQYF.

J is TRBJ2-5 and V is TRBV18; D call uncertain. V was trimmed by 4 bases and J by 0 bases, leaving 6 bases between them. This CDR3 has 13 amino acids. Germline V CDR1 and CDR2: KGHSH, LQKENI. CDR3 protein: CASSRDYQETQYF. CDR3 DNA: TGTGCCAGCTCACGGGATTACCAAGAGACCCAGTACTTC.

This rearrangement joins TRBV5-4 to TRBJ1-2; no firm D call. Deletions cut 3 bases from V and 6 bases from J, with 15 bases between. There are 14 residues in the CDR3. Germline CDR1 reads SGHNT; CDR2 reads YYREEE (reference sequence). DNA of the CDR3: TGTGCCAGCAGCTCCTCGGCCCGAGGAAATGGCTACACCTTC. Translating gives CASSSSARGNGYTF.

The chain has TRBV9 and TRBJ2-2; 10 positions match TRBD2. V lost 0 bases and J lost 1; bases outside the gene matches: 6. This CDR3 region has 18 residues. The germline V gene encodes CDR1 SGDLS and CDR2 YYNGEE. CDR3 nucleotides: TGTGCCAGCAGCGTAGCTCAGCGGGAGGGCCGGAACACCGGGGAGCTGTTTTTT. Its translation is CASSVAQREGRNTGELFF.

The chain employs TRBV15 and TRBJ1-2; TRBD1 agrees at 7 bases. The length of the CDR3 is 14 residues. CDR1 LNHNV and CDR2 YYDKDF come from the germline V gene (reference sequence). Trimming took 2 bases from V and 7 from J; bases not matched to a gene: 7. The CDR3 bases are TGTGCCACCAGCAGACAGACAGGGCCGGCTGGCTACACCTTC. Translating it yields CATSRQTGPAGYTF.

This chain's CDR3 is CASSEGLGPQDTQYF. The CDR3 DNA sequence: TGTGCCAGCAGTGAAGGACTCGGCCCTCAAGATACGCAGTATTTT. The V call is TRBV25-1, the J call TRBJ2-3; D possibly corresponds to TRBD2 (5 bases). The germline V and J ends were trimmed by 2 bases and 5 bases, with 14 bases remaining between them. The V gene's germline CDR1 is MGHDK and CDR2 SYGVNS. This CDR3 contains 15 residues.

CDR3: CASSRQVPDTQYF. The CDR3 DNA follows: TGTGCCAGCAGTCGACAGGTTCCAGATACGCAGTATTTT. The chain is built from TRBV6-6 and TRBJ2-3, with D possibly being TRBD1 (6 bases). The CDR3 has 13 amino acids. V lost 5 bases and J lost 4, with 10 bases in between. Germline V gene lookup returns CDR1 MNHNY and CDR2 SVGAGI (reference sequence).

The genes are TRBV5-4 and TRBJ2-1, with TRBD2 matching 10 bases. The CDR3 runs to 15 residues. The V and J ends lost 5 bases and 3 bases, in that order; junction bases with no gene match: 5. The germline CDR1 and CDR2 sequences are SGHNT and YYREEE (reference sequence). CDR3 DNA: TGTGCCAGCAGTCGTCTAGCGGGAGTCTACAATGAGCAGTTCTTC. Translating it yields CASSRLAGVYNEQFF.

The chain uses TRBV18 and TRBJ1-3; 7 bases match TRBD1. The CDR3 is 17 residues long. With V trimmed by 1 base and J by 0 bases, 6 bases remained unmatched. Per the germline V gene, CDR1 is KGHSH and CDR2 is LQKENI. The CDR3 nucleotides read TGTGCCAGCTCACCACTGAGGACAGGAAGCTCTGGAAACACCATATATTTT. It is translated as CASSPLRTGSSGNTIYF.

This clone was recorded once. CDR3 amino acids: CASSLQGVQETQYF. The CDR3 DNA reads as TGTGCCAGCAGCTTACAGGGGGTCCAAGAGACCCAGTACTTC. The chain combines TRBV5-4 with TRBJ2-5, with 8 bases matching TRBD1. Germline CDR1 SGHNT, CDR2 YYREEE (reference sequence). The CDR3 spans 14 residues. Germline trimming cut 2 bases from V and 1 base from J; bases unmatched to any gene: 1.

This chain links TRBV19 with TRBJ2-7; D might be TRBD1 (6 bases). Trimming left V 5 bases short and J 5 bases short, with 13 bases between. Germline loops: CDR1 LNHDA, CDR2 SQIVND (reference sequence). This CDR3 spans 13 amino acids. The CDR3 protein is CASSSGDKNEQYF. The CDR3 nucleotides read TGTGCCAGTAGTTCCGGGGACAAAAACGAGCAGTACTTC.